A selection of T cell receptor beta chains follows, all from one sample in a study of cytomegalovirus exposure and HLA in healthy donors. TCRdb keeps only in-frame clones here, not all; method: immunoSEQ multiplex PCR. The sample consists of under 200,000 clones, 79% of them appearing once. Material for sequencing was PBMCs. The source is a woman aged 45 to 65 in good health and CMV-seronegative. The CDR3 runs from the conserved cysteine through the conserved F or W. A D gene is named only where the DNA matches it firmly. For some rows the clone size is stated as once, few or many, or as a class when expanded; others skip it.

>TRBV7-9|TRBD1|TRBJ2-3|.
TGTGCCAGCAGCCCATGGGACAGAAGCACAGATACGCAGTATTTT
CASSPWDRSTDTQYF
>TRBV7-9|TRBD1|TRBJ2-3|.
TGTGCCAGCAGCGCCTGGACAGGGGGTGGCACAGATACGCAGTATTTT
CASSAWTGGGTDTQYF
>TRBV5-5|.|TRBJ1-5|.
TGTGCCAGCAGCTTGGCCCTAGACAGTTATCAGCCCCAGCATTTT
CASSLALDSYQPQHF
>TRBV4-1|TRBD1|TRBJ2-2|few
TGCGCCAGCAGTCCACAGGGGGTTACGGGGGAGCTGTTTTTT
CASSPQGVTGELFF
>TRBV6-1|.|TRBJ2-6|.
TGTGCCAGCAGTGGGACAAGTAACTCTGGGGCCAACGTCCTGACTTTC
CASSGTSNSGANVLTF
>TRBV28|TRBD1|TRBJ2-1|.
TGTGCCAGCAGCCTGCATGGAACGGGACAGCGGATTAATGAGCAGTTCTTC
CASSLHGTGQRINEQFF
>TRBV11-2|TRBD1|TRBJ2-1|.
TGTGCCAGCAGCTTAGACTCCAGTCGAGGGGGCGAGCAGTTCTTC
CASSLDSSRGGEQFF
>TRBV6-5|.|TRBJ2-2|.
TGTGCCAGCAGGCGACAGGTGGCCACCGGGGAGCTGTTTTTT
CASRRQVATGELFF
>TRBV9|.|TRBJ2-7|once
TGTGCCAGCAGCGCCCAGGGAGGCGAGCAGTACTTC
CASSAQGGEQYF
>TRBV28|.|TRBJ1-5|.
TGTGCCAGCAGATCGATCTGGGGCGGAAGCAATCAGCCCCAGCATTTT
CASRSIWGGSNQPQHF
>TRBV21-1|.|TRBJ1-3|.
TGTGCCAGCAGCAGACAGGGACAGGTTTTAGGAAACACCATATATTTT
CASSRQGQVLGNTIYF
>TRBV6-4|.|TRBJ2-6|.
TGTGCCAGCAGTGACTCCGTCCTGGGGGCCAACGTCCTGACTTTC
CASSDSVLGANVLTF
>TRBV4-1|.|TRBJ2-5|.
TGCGCCAGCAGCCAAGAGGGCGTGAGACCGCTTCCGGAGACCCAGTACTTC
CASSQEGVRPLPETQYF
>TRBV4-3|TRBD2|TRBJ2-7|few
TGCGCCAGCAGCCGGACTAGCGGATACGAGCAGTACTTC
CASSRTSGYEQYF
>TRBV7-2|TRBD2|TRBJ2-7|.
TGTGCCAGCAGCACCTTAGCGGGAACCCCCAACGAGCAGTACTTC
CASSTLAGTPNEQYF
>TRBV5-1|TRBD1|TRBJ1-1|.
TGCGCCAGCAGCACGGGACAGGGGGGAATTATGAACACTGAAGCTTTCTTT
CASSTGQGGIMNTEAFF
>TRBV5-8|TRBD1|TRBJ2-5|.
TGTGCCAGCAGCACCGGGACAGGGGTACAAGAGACCCAGTACTTC
CASSTGTGVQETQYF
>TRBV5-1|.|TRBJ2-3|.
TGCGCCAGCAGCCCCAGGGGAGGGAGGAGGCTAGGCACAGATACGCAGTATTTT
CASSPRGGRRLGTDTQYF
>TRBV27|TRBD2|TRBJ2-3|.
TGTGCCAGCAGTTTACTAGCGGGAGCCGGCACAGATACGCAGTATTTT
CASSLLAGAGTDTQYF
>TRBV7-6|TRBD2|TRBJ2-2|.
TGTGCCAGCAGCAGGGGACTAGCGGGAGAAAGGGAGCTGTTTTTT
CASSRGLAGERELFF
>TRBV5-5|.|TRBJ1-2|.
TGTGCCAGCAGCTTGGAACCAGATCCCGATGGCTACACCTTC
CASSLEPDPDGYTF
>TRBV5-1|.|TRBJ2-1|.
TGCGCCAGCAGCGGGGGACTTCTCCAGGCCAATGAGCAGTTCTTC
CASSGGLLQANEQFF
>TRBV19|TRBD1|TRBJ1-2|.
TGTGCCAGTAGCACAGACAGGGCCTATGGCTACACCTTC
CASSTDRAYGYTF
>TRBV4-3|.|TRBJ1-2|.
TGCGCCAGCAGCCAAGTTTCTTTGATACGGGGAGCCGGCTACACCTTC
CASSQVSLIRGAGYTF
>TRBV7-2|.|TRBJ1-2|.
TGTGCCAGCAGCTTAGACGGGTTTGAATACACCTTC
CASSLDGFEYTF
>TRBV28|.|TRBJ2-5|.
TGTGCCAGCAGTTTGACAGATAATTTACGGGAGACCCAGTACTTC
CASSLTDNLRETQYF
>TRBV4-3|.|TRBJ1-6|.
TGCGCCAGCAGCCAAGAGAGGATGAGCTCCTATAATTCACCCCTCCACTTT
CASSQERMSSYNSPLHF